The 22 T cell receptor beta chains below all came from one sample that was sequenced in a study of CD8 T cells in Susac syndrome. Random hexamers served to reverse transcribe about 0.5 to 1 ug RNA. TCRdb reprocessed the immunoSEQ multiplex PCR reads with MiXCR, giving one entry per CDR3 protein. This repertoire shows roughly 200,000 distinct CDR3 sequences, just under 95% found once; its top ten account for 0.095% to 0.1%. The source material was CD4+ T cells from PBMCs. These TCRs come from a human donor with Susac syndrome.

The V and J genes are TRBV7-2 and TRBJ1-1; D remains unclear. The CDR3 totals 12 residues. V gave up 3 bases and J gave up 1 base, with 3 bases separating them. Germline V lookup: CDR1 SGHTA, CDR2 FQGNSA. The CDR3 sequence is CASSFQNTEAFF. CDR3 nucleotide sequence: TGTGCCAGCAGCTTCCAGAACACTGAAGCTTTCTTT.

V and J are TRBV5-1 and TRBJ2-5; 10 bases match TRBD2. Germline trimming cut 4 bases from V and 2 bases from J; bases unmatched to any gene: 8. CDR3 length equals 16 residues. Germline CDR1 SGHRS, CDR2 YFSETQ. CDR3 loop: CASSRGATSGQETQYF. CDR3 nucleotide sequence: TGCGCCAGCAGCCGGGGAGCGACTAGCGGGCAAGAGACCCAGTACTTC.

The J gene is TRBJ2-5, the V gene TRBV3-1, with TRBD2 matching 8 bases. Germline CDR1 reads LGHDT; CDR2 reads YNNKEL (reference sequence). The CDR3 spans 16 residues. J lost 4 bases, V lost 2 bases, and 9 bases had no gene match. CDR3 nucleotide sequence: TGTGCCAGCAGCCAAAAGCCAGCGGGAGTTAGAGAGACCCAGTACTTC. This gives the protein CASSQKPAGVRETQYF.

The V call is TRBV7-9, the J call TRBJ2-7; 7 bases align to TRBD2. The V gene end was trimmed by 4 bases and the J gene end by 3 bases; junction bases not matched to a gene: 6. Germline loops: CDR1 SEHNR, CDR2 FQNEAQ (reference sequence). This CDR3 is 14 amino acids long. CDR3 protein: CASSSGLEGYEQYF. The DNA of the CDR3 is TGTGCCAGCAGCTCCGGACTAGAAGGCTACGAGCAGTACTTC.

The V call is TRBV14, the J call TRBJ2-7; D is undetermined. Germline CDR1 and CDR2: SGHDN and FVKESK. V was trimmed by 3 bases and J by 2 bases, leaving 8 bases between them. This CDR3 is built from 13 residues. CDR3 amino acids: CASSHAPPYEQYF. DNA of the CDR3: TGTGCCAGCAGCCACGCCCCTCCCTACGAGCAGTACTTC.

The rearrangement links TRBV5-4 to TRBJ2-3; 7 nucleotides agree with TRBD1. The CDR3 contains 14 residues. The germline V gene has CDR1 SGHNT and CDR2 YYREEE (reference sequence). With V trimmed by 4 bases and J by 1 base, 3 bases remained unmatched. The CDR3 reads CASSRDSRTDTQYF. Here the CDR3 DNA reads TGTGCCAGCAGCCGGGACAGCCGCACAGATACGCAGTATTTT.

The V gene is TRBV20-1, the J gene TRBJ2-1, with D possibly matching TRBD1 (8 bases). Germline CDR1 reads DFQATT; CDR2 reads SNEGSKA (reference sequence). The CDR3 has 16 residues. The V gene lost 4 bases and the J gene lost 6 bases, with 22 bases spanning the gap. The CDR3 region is CSANGNTGGAVNEQFF. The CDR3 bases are TGCAGTGCTAACGGCAACACAGGGGGGGCGGTCAATGAGCAGTTCTTC.

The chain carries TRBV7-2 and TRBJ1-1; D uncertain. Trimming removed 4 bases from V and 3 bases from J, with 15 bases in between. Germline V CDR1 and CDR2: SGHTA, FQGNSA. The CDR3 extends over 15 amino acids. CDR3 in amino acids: CASSSRGRYDTEAFF. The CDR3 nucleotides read TGTGCCAGCAGCTCCCGTGGCCGATACGACACTGAAGCTTTCTTT.

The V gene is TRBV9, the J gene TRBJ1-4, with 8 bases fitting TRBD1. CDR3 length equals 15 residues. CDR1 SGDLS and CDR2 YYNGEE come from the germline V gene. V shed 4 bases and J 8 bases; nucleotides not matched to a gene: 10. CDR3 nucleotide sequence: TGTGCCAGCAGCCAAGCAACAGGGGGTTCGGAAAAACTGTTTTTT. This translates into CASSQATGGSEKLFF.

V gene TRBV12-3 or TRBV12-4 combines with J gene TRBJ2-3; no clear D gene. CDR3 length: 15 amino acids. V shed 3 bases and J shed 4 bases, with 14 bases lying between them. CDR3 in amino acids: CASSFDTSTSDTQYF. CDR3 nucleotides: TGTGCCAGCAGTTTCGACACTTCAACCTCAGATACGCAGTATTTT.

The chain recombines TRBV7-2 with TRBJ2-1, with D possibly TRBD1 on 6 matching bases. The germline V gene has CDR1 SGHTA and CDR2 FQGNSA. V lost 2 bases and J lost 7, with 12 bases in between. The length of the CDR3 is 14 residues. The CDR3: CASSLTTGPNEQFF. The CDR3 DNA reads TGTGCCAGCAGCTTAACGACAGGACCGAATGAGCAGTTCTTC.

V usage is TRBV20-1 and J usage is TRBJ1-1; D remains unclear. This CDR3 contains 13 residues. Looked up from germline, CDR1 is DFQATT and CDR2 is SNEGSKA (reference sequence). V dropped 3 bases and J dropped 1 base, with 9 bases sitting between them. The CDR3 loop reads CSASSGRNTEAFF. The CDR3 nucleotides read TGCAGTGCTAGTTCCGGGAGGAACACTGAAGCTTTCTTT.

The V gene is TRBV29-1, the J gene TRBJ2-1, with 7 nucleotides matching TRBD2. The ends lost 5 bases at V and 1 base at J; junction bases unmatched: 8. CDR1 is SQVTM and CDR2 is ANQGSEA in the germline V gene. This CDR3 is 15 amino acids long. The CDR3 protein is CSVRGSSGSYNEQFF. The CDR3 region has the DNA TGCAGCGTTCGGGGATCTAGCGGTTCCTACAATGAGCAGTTCTTC.

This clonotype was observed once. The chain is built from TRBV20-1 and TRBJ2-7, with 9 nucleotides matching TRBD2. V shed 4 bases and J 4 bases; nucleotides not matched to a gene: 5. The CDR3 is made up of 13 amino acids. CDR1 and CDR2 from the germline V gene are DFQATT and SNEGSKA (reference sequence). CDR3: CSANSGSLYEQYF. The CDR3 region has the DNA TGCAGTGCTAATAGCGGGAGTCTATACGAGCAGTACTTC.

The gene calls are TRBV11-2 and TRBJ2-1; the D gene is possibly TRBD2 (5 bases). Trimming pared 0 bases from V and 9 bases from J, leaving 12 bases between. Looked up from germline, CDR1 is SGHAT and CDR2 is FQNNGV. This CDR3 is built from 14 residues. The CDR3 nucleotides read TGTGCCAGCAGCTTAGAAAGCCGGGGAAGTGAGCAGTTCTTC. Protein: CASSLESRGSEQFF.

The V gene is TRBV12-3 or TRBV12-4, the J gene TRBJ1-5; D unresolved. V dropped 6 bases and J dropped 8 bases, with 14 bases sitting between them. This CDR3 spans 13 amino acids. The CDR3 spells CASSGYKLEPQHF. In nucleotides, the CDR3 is TGTGCCAGCAGCGGATATAAGTTGGAGCCCCAGCATTTT.

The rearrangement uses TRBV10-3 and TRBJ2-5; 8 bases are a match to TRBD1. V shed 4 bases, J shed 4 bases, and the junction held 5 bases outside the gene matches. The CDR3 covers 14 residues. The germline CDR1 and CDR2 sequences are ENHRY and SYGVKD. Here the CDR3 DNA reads TGTGCCATCAGTGCTGGACAGGGAGGAGAGACCCAGTACTTC. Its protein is CAISAGQGGETQYF.

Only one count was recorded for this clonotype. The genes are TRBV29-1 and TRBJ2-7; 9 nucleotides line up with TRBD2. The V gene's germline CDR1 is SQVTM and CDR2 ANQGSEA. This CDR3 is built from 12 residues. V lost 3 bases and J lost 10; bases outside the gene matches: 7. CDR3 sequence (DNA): TGCAGCGTTGACGAGACTAGCGGACTTCAGTACTTC. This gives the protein CSVDETSGLQYF.

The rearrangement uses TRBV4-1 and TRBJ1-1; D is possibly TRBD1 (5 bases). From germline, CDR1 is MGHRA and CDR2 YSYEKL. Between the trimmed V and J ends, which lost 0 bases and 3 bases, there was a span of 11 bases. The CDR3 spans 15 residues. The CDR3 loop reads CASSQDRRGDTEAFF. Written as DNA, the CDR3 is TGCGCCAGCAGCCAAGACCGGCGGGGGGACACTGAAGCTTTCTTT.

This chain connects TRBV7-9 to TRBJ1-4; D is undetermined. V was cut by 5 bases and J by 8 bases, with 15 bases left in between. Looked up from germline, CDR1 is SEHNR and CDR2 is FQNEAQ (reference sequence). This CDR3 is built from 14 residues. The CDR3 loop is CASSKWPGNEKLFF. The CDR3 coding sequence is TGTGCCAGCAGCAAATGGCCGGGGAACGAAAAACTGTTTTTT.

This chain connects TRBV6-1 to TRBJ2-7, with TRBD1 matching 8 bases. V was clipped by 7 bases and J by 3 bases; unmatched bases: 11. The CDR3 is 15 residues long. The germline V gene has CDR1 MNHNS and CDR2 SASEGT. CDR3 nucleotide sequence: TGTGCCAGCAAAAGGACCGGGACAGGATTCTACGAGCAGTACTTC. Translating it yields CASKRTGTGFYEQYF.

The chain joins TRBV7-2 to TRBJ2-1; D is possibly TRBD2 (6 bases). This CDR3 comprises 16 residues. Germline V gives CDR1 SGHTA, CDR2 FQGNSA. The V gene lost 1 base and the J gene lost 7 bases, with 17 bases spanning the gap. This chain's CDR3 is CASSLELGGVGNEQFF. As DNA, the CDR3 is TGTGCCAGCAGCTTAGAACTAGGAGGGGTGGGTAATGAGCAGTTCTTC.